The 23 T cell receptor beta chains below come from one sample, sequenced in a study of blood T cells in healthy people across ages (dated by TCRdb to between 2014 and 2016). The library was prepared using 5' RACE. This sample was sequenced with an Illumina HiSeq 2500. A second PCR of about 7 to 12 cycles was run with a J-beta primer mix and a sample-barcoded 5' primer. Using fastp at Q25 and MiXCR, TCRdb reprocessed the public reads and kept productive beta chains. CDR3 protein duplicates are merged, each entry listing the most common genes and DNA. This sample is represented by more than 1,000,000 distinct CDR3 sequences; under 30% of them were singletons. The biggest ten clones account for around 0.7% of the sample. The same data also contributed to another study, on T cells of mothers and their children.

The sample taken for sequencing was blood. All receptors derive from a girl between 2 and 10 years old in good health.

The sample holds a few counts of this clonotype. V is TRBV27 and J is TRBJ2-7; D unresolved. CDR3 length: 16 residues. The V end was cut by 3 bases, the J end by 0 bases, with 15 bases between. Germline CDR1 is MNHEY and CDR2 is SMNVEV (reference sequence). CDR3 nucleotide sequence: TGTGCCAGCAGTTTGGACGTCCAGACCTACTCCTACGAGCAGTACTTC. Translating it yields CASSLDVQTYSYEQYF.

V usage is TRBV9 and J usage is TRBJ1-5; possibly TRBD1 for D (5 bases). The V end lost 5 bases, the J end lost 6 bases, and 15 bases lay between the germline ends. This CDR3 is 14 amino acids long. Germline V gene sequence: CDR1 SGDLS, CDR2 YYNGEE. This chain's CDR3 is CASSVDPGRQPQHF. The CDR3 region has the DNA TGTGCCAGCAGTGTCGATCCGGGGCGTCAGCCCCAGCATTTT.

CDR3 nucleotides: TGTGCCAGCAGTTTAACCGGACAGGGTTTCGACGAGCAGTACTTC. Translated: CASSLTGQGFDEQYF. This chain connects TRBV12-3 or TRBV12-4 to TRBJ2-7; 8 bases fit TRBD1. Losses at the gene ends were 2 bases for V and 5 bases for J; bases not matched to a gene: 8. CDR3 size: 15 residues.

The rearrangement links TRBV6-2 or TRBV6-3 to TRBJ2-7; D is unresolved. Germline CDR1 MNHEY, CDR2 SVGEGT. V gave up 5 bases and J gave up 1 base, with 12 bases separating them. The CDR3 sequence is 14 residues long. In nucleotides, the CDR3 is TGTGCCAGCAGTGCCGAGGTTACGTCCTACGAGCAGTACTTC. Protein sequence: CASSAEVTSYEQYF.

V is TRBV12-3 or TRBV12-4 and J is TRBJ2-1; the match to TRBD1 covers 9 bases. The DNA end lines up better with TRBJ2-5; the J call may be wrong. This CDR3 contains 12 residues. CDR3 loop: CASSPDRGTQYF. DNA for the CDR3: TGTGCCAGCAGCCCGGACAGGGGAACCCAGTACTTC.

The CDR3 here is CASSLGGDRLYF. The CDR3 DNA follows: TGTGCCAGCAGCTTAGGGGGGGATAGGTTGTATTTT. The V and J genes are TRBV7-8 and TRBJ2-3; possible D gene TRBD2, 6 bases. This CDR3 is built from 12 residues. CDR1 SGHVS and CDR2 FQNEAQ come from the germline V gene. V was cut by 1 base and J by 14 bases, with 13 bases left in between.

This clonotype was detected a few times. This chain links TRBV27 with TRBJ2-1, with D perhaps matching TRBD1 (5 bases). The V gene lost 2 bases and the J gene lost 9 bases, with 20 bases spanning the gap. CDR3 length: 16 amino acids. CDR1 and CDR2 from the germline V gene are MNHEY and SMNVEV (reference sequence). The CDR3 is CASSLGQGLEMIEQFF. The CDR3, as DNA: TGTGCCAGCAGTTTAGGGCAGGGCCTTGAAATGATTGAGCAGTTCTTC.

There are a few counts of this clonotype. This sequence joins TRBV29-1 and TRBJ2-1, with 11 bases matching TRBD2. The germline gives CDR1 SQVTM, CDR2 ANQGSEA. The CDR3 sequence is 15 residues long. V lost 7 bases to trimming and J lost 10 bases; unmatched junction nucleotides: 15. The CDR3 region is CSATTSGAPVGEQFF. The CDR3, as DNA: TGCAGCGCCACGACTAGCGGGGCACCCGTGGGGGAGCAGTTCTTC.

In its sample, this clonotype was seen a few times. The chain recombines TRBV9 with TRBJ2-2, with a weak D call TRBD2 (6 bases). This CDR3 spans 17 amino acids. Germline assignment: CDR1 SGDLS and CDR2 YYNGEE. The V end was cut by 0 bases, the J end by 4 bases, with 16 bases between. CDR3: CASSVGGAGFFTGELFF. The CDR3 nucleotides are TGTGCCAGCAGCGTAGGGGGAGCGGGCTTTTTCACCGGGGAGCTGTTTTTT.

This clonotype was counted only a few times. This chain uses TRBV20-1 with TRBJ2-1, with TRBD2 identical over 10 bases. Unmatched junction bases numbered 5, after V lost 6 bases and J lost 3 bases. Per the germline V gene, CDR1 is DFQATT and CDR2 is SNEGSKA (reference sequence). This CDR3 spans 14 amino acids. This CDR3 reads CSASSGGLYNEQFF. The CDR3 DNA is TGCAGTGCAAGTAGCGGGGGGCTCTACAATGAGCAGTTCTTC.

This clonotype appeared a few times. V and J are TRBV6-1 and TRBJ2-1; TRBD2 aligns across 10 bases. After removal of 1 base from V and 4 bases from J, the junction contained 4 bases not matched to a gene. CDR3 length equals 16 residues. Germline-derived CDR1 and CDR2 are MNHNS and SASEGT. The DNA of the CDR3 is TGTGCCAGCAGTGAAGGGTGGACTAGCGGTTACAATGAGCAGTTCTTC. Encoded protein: CASSEGWTSGYNEQFF.

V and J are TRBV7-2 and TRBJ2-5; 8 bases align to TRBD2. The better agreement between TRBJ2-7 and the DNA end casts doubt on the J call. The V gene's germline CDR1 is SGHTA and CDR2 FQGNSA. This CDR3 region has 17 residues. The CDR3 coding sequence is TGTGCCAGCAGCTTTGCACCAGCGGGGGTGAGCTCCTACGAGCAGTACTTC. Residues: CASSFAPAGVSSYEQYF.

As DNA, the CDR3 is TGTGCCAGCAGTTTGACTAGACTCCAGAGCTCCTACGAGCAGTACTTC. This sequence encodes CASSLTRLQSSYEQYF. This chain uses TRBV28 with TRBJ2-7; a weak D match, TRBD2 (6 bases). The CDR3 runs 16 residues. Trimming left V 3 bases short and J 0 bases short, with 15 bases between. The germline V gene encodes CDR1 MDHEN and CDR2 SYDVKM.

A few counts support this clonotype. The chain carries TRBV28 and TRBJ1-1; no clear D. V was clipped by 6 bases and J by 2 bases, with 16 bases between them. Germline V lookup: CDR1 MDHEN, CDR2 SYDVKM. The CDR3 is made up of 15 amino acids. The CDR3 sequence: CASRLPPPANTEAFF. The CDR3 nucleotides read TGTGCCAGCAGACTGCCCCCGCCCGCAAACACTGAAGCTTTCTTT.

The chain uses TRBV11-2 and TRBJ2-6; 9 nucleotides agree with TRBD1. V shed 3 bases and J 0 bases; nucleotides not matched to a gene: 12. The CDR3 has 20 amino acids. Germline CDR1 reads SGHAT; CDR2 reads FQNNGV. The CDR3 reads CASSFPSDRGSFSGANVLTF. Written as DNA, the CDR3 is TGTGCCAGCAGCTTCCCCTCGGACAGGGGATCGTTCTCTGGGGCCAACGTCCTGACTTTC.

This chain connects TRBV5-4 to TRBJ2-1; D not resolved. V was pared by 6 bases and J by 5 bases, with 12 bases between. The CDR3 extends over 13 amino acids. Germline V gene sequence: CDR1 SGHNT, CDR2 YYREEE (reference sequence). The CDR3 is CASTNPLHNEQFF. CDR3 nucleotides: TGTGCCAGCACCAATCCTCTCCACAATGAGCAGTTCTTC.

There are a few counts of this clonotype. In DNA, the CDR3 is TGCAGTGCTTATTCCGGGACTAGCGGGAACTACGAGCAGTACTTC. It specifies CSAYSGTSGNYEQYF. This chain links TRBV20-1 with TRBJ2-7; TRBD2 agrees at 13 bases. The ends lost 5 bases at V and 3 bases at J; junction bases unmatched: 7. The germline gives CDR1 DFQATT, CDR2 SNEGSKA (reference sequence). There are 15 residues in the CDR3.

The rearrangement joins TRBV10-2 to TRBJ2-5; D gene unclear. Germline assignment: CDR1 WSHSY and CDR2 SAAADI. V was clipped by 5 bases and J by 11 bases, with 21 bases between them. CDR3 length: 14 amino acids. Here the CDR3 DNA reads TGCGCCAGCAGTCGCCCTGGGCAGACGCTGGAGCAGTACTTC. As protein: CASSRPGQTLEQYF.

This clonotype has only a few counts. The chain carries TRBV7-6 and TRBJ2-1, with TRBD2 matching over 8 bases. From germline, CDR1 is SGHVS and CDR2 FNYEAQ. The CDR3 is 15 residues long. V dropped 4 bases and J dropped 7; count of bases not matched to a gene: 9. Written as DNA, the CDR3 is TGTGCCAGCAGCTCCGTGGCGGGAGGTGGGAATGAGCAGTTCTTC. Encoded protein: CASSSVAGGGNEQFF. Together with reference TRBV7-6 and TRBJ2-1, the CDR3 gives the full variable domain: GAGVSQSPRYKVTKRGQDVALRCDPISGHVSLYWYRQALGQGPEFLTYFNYEAQQDKSGLPNDRFSAERPEGSISTLTIQRTEQRDSAMYRCASSSVAGGGNEQFFGPGTRLTVL.

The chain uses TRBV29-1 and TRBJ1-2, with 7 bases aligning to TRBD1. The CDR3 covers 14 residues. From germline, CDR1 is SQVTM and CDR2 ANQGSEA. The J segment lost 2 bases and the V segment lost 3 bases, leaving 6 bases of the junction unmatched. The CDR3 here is CSVDGTAQNYGYTF. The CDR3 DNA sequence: TGCAGCGTTGATGGGACAGCCCAAAACTATGGCTACACCTTC. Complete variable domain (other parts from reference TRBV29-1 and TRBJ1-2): SAVISQKPSRDICQRGTSLTIQCQVDSQVTMMFWYRQQPGQSLTLIATANQGSEATYESGFVIDKFPISRPNLTFSTLTVSNMSPEDSSIYLCSVDGTAQNYGYTFGSGTRLTVV.

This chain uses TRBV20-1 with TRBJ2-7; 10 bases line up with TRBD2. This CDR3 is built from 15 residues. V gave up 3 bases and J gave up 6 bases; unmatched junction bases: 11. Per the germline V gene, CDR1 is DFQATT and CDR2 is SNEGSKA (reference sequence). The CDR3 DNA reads TGCAGTGCTAGTATCCCTAGCGGGAGTGCGGGCGAGCAGTACTTC. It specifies CSASIPSGSAGEQYF.

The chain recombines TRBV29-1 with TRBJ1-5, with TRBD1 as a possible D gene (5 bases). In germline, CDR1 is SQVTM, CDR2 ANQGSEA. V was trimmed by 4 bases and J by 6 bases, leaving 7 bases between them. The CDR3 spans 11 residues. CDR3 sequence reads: CSVGQTQPQHF. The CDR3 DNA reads TGCAGCGTTGGACAGACTCAGCCCCAGCATTTT.

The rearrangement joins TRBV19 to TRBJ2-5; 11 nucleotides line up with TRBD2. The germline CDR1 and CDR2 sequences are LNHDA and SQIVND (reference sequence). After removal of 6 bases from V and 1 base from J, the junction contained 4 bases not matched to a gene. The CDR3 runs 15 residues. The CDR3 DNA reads TGTGCCAGTAGCTATAGCGGGAGGGCCCAAGAGACCCAGTACTTC. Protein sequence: CASSYSGRAQETQYF. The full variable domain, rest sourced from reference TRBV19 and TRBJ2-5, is DGGITQSPKYLFRKEGQNVTLSCEQNLNHDAMYWYRQDPGQGLRLIYYSQIVNDFQKGDIAEGYSVSREKKESFPLTVTSAQKNPTAFYLCASSYSGRAQETQYFGPGTRLLVL.